The sequence of this T cell receptor beta chain was determined in a study of blood T cell repertoires in COVID-19. The germline V gene encodes CDR1 MNHEY and CDR2 SMNVEV (reference sequence). The ends were cut back, 8 bases at V and 0 bases at J, with 11 bases in the middle. The CDR3 runs 14 residues. TCRdb's table, derived via immunoSEQ multiplex PCR, lists solely in-frame clones and lacks some. The sample has about 140,000 clones, under 85% seen once. The chain couples TRBV27 to TRBJ2-1; a weak D match, TRBD1 (6 bases). This sequence originates from a human donor in a cohort sampled during active COVID-19. The sample comprised peripheral blood. This chain's CDR3 is CASQRQDSYNEQFF. In DNA, the CDR3 is TGTGCCAGCCAGCGACAGGACTCCTACAATGAGCAGTTCTTC.